A selection of T cell receptor beta chains follows, all from one sample in a study of vaccination and CD4 T cells after COVID-19. These receptors' antigens are unknown. One entry per CDR3 protein results from TCRdb running MiXCR on the PCR reads. The sample has about 15,000 distinct CDR3 sequences, approximately 50% seen once. The sample consisted of CD4+ T cells from blood, cultured in vitro, taken before SARS-CoV-2 vaccination. The origin of the receptors is a human donor who had recovered from COVID-19. The CDR3 runs from the conserved cysteine through the conserved F or W. Each record gives: J gene, V gene, CDR3 length, D gene, clone size, CDR3 protein, CDR3 DNA. A D gene is named only where the DNA matches it firmly. Clone size is given for some rows only: seen once, a few or many times, or a class if the clone is expanded.

TRBJ2-1,TRBV6-2/TRBV6-3,12,.,.,CASSYTPGQQFF,TGTGCCAGCAGTTACACACCGGGACAGCAGTTCTTC
TRBJ2-3,TRBV14,16,.,.,CASSRETGIGTDTQYF,TGTGCCAGCAGCCGAGAGACAGGCATAGGCACAGATACGCAGTATTTT
TRBJ1-4,TRBV20-1,14,.,.,CSARELGKGEKLFF,TGCAGTGCTAGAGAGCTGGGGAAGGGCGAAAAACTGTTTTTT
TRBJ1-6,TRBV7-2,15,.,few,CASSLGQIYNSPLHF,TGTGCCAGCAGCTTAGGACAGATCTATAATTCACCCCTCCACTTT
TRBJ1-5,TRBV4-3,14,.,.,CASSRASSNQPQHF,TGCGCCAGCAGCCGGGCCAGTAGCAATCAGCCCCAGCATTTT
TRBJ2-1,TRBV2,12,TRBD1,.,CASHYGQAEQFF,TGTGCCAGCCACTACGGACAGGCCGAGCAGTTCTTC
TRBJ2-1,TRBV7-2,15,TRBD1,.,CASSFGTGAANEQFF,TGTGCCAGCAGCTTCGGGACAGGGGCGGCCAATGAGCAGTTCTTC
TRBJ1-2,TRBV21-1,15,.,.,CASSKAEGWNYGYTF,TGTGCCAGCAGCAAAGCAGAGGGGTGGAACTATGGCTACACCTTC
TRBJ2-1,TRBV20-1,12,.,.,CSARRIFNEQFF,TGCAGTGCTAGACGAATCTTCAATGAGCAGTTCTTC
TRBJ1-4,TRBV20-1,18,TRBD1,.,CSAPRGRGLRATNEKLFF,TGCAGTGCTCCTAGAGGCAGGGGGCTTAGGGCAACTAATGAAAAACTGTTTTTT
TRBJ1-1,TRBV19,14,.,.,CASSIGAMNTEAFF,TGTGCCAGTAGTATAGGAGCAATGAACACTGAAGCTTTCTTT
TRBJ2-5,TRBV6-1,12,.,.,CASSPTGETQYF,TGTGCCAGCAGTCCGACGGGGGAGACCCAGTACTTC
TRBJ2-7,TRBV28,14,.,.,CASSAPTRPTGQYF,TGTGCCAGCAGTGCCCCGACTAGACCTACAGGGCAGTACTTC
TRBJ2-1,TRBV7-6,13,.,few,CASSLGPYNEQFF,TGTGCCAGCAGCTTAGGACCCTACAATGAGCAGTTCTTC
TRBJ1-1,TRBV4-2,19,TRBD1,.,CASSRRGQGGASMNTEAFF,TGTGCCAGCAGCCGTCGCGGACAGGGTGGGGCCAGCATGAACACTGAAGCTTTCTTT
TRBJ1-2,TRBV6-1,13,.,few,CASRSNIVYGYTF,TGTGCCAGCAGGTCAAACATAGTCTATGGCTACACCTTC
TRBJ1-2,TRBV6-1,10,.,.,CASSGIGGTF,TGTGCCAGCAGTGGGATCGGGGGCACCTTC
TRBJ1-2,TRBV18,15,.,.,CASSPLFSAADGYTF,TGTGCCAGCTCACCACTTTTCAGCGCGGCGGATGGCTACACCTTC
TRBJ1-1,TRBV2,15,.,.,CASSEVVRAGAEAFF,TGTGCCAGCAGTGAAGTGGTCAGGGCGGGGGCTGAAGCTTTCTTT
TRBJ1-2,TRBV7-8,17,TRBD1,few,CASSLAQGASLIFGYTF,TGTGCCAGCAGCTTAGCGCAGGGGGCAAGCCTCATTTTCGGCTACACCTTC
TRBJ1-2,TRBV19,13,.,few,CASRLTESYGYTF,TGTGCCAGTAGGCTGACAGAGAGCTATGGCTACACCTTC
TRBJ1-1,TRBV20-1,14,TRBD1,.,CSAYQGAGNTEAFF,TGCAGTGCTTATCAGGGGGCTGGGAACACTGAAGCTTTCTTT
TRBJ1-1,TRBV6-2/TRBV6-3,13,.,.,CASVGSQNTEAFF,TGTGCCAGCGTTGGCAGCCAGAACACTGAAGCTTTCTTT
TRBJ1-1,TRBV27,16,TRBD1,few,CASSLRTGGVNTEAFF,TGTGCCAGCAGTCTAAGGACAGGGGGGGTAAACACTGAAGCTTTCTTT
TRBJ2-7,TRBV7-9,19,TRBD2,.,CASSTARLGTSGYSYEQYF,TGTGCCAGCAGCACCGCGAGGCTCGGGACTAGCGGGTACTCCTACGAGCAGTACTTC
TRBJ2-2,TRBV7-3,15,TRBD1,.,CASRRDRVNTGELFF,TGTGCCAGCAGGAGGGACAGGGTGAACACCGGGGAGCTGTTTTTT